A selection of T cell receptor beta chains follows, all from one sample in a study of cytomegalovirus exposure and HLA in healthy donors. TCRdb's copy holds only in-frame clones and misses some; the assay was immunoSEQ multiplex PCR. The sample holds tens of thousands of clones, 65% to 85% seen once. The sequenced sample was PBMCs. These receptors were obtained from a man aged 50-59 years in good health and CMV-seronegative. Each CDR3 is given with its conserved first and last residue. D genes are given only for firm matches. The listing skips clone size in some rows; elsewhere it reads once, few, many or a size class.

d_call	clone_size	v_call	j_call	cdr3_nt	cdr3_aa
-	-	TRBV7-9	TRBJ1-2	TGTGCCAGCAGCAATGACCGGGACACGAAATCTAACTATGGCTACACCTTC	CASSNDRDTKSNYGYTF
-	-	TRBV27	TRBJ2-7	TGTGCCAGCAGTTTACAGGGTAGCCTCTCCTACGAGCAGTACTTC	CASSLQGSLSYEQYF
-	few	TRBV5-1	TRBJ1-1	TGCGCCAGCAGTTGGAGCGGGCCCGACACTGAAGCTTTCTTT	CASSWSGPDTEAFF
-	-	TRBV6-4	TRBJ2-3	TGCTCGATGCGAAGCGGGACGCAGTATTTT	CSMRSGTQYF
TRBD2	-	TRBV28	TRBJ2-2	TGTGCCAGCAGTCTGACCCTAGCGGGCAACACCGGGGAGCTGTTTTTT	CASSLTLAGNTGELFF
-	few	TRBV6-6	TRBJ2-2	TGTGCCAGCAGCCCAGACACCGGGGAGCTGTTTTTT	CASSPDTGELFF
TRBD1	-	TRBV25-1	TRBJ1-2	TGTGCCAGCAGTGAATACAGGGGGGACTATGGCTACACCTTC	CASSEYRGDYGYTF
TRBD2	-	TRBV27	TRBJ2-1	TGTGCCAGCAGCCTAGCGGGCTCCTACAATGAGCAGTTCTTC	CASSLAGSYNEQFF
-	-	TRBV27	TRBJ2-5	TGTGCCAGCAGTTTGTGGGGAGTGAGTAAGGGAGAGACCCAGTACTTC	CASSLWGVSKGETQYF
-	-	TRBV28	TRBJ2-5	TGTGCCAGCAGTTTAGGGGCCCAAGAGACCCAGTACTTC	CASSLGAQETQYF
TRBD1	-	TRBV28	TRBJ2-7	TGTGCCAGCAGTTTCCCTGGACAGGGCTCCTACGAGCAGTACTTC	CASSFPGQGSYEQYF
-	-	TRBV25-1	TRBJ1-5	TGTGCCAGCAGTGAAATGGCAGGTCAGCCCCAGCATTTT	CASSEMAGQPQHF
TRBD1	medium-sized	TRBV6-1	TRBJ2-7	TGTGCCAGCAGGGAGGACAGGGGGGCCTACGAGCAGTACTTC	CASREDRGAYEQYF
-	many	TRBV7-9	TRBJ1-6	TGTGCCAGCAGCCCGGGGGGTTCACCTCATAATTCACCCCTCCACTTT	CASSPGGSPHNSPLHF
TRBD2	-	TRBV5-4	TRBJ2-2	TGTGCCAGCAGCTTTGGCACTAGCGGTCACACCGGGGAGCTGTTTTTT	CASSFGTSGHTGELFF
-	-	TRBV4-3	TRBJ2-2	TGCGCCAGCAGCCAAGGGGGCCAGGGGGTCGGAGGAGGGGCCGGGGAGCTGTTTTTT	CASSQGGQGVGGGAGELFF
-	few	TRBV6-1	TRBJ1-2	TGTGCCAGCACGGGCGGGACCTCCTTTGGGCTCTTC	CASTGGTSFGLF
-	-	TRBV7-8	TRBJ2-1	TGTGCCAGCAGCTTAGAAGTCGGATCCCCGGGGAGGGAGCAGTTCTTC	CASSLEVGSPGREQFF
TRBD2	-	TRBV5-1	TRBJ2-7	TGCGCCAGCAGCATCGGACTAGCGGGAGGGCAAGACGAGCAGTACTTC	CASSIGLAGGQDEQYF
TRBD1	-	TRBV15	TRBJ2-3	TGTGCCACCAGCAGAGAACAGGGGGCTAGGGATACGCAGTATTTT	CATSREQGARDTQYF
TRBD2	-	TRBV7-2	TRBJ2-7	TGTGCCAGCAGGGAGACTAGCGGGAGTCGCAACGAGCAGTACTTC	CASRETSGSRNEQYF
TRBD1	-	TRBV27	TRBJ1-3	TGTGCCAGCAGGTCAGGGGGCCCTGGAAACACCATATATTTT	CASRSGGPGNTIYF
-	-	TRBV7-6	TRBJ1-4	TGTGCCAGCAGCTTAGGAGGGTTTAATGAGCAACTGTTTTTT	CASSLGGFNEQLFF
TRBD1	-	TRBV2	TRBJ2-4	TGTGCCAGCAGTGAAGCGCGTGGGCAGGGGGACAACATTCAGTACTTC	CASSEARGQGDNIQYF
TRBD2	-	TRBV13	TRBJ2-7	TGTGCCAGCAGCCTAGGACTAGCGGGTTACGAGCAGTACTTC	CASSLGLAGYEQYF
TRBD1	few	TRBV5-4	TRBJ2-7	TGTGCCAGCAGCAAACCCGGGACAGGGGGGAGCGAGCAGTACTTC	CASSKPGTGGSEQYF
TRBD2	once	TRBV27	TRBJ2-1	TGTGCCAGCAGTTTGCCTAGCGGGAGGGCCCATGAGCAGTTCTTC	CASSLPSGRAHEQFF
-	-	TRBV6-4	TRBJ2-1	TGTGCCAGCAGTGAAGAAGGGGGAGTGCAATACAATGAGCAGTTCTTC	CASSEEGGVQYNEQFF
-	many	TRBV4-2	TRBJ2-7	TGTGCCAGCAGCCAAGATGGGCCGTCCTACGAGCAGTACTTC	CASSQDGPSYEQYF